A single sample is the source of the 14 T cell receptor beta chains below, sequenced in a study of metastatic and nonmetastatic thyroid tumors (TCRdb year 2020). No patient had received any treatment before thyroid surgery. Library construction relied on PCR. These reads were obtained on an Illumina HiSeq 4000. TCRdb cleaned the public reads at Q25 with fastp, built clones with MiXCR and kept in-frame beta chains. This sample is represented by more than 13,000 clones; about 22% of them were singletons. The ten largest make up about 8% of the sample. Sequencing was done on a sample of blood. The receptors shown here come from a female donor with papillary thyroid cancer or a benign thyroid nodule (not recorded which). Some clones in this sample may be carry-over from other donors' samples.

V is TRBV11-3 and J is TRBJ1-2; 7 positions match TRBD1. The germline V gene has CDR1 SGHNT and CDR2 YENEEA. The trim removed 5 bases at V and 2 bases at J, leaving 8 bases unmatched. The CDR3 has 15 amino acids. The CDR3 nucleotides read TGTGCCAGCAGCCCCCGACAGGGAGCAAACTATGGCTACACCTTC. This encodes CASSPRQGANYGYTF.

In its sample, this clone ranks as medium-sized (0.01 to 0.1%). CDR3 coding DNA: TGTGCCAGCAGCTTAAGGACCCTACCGTCTGGAGCTTTCTTT. This codes for CASSLRTLPSGAFF. V gene TRBV12-3 or TRBV12-4 combines with J gene TRBJ1-1; no clear D gene. Between the trimmed V and J ends, which lost 6 bases and 10 bases, there was a span of 21 bases. This CDR3 is built from 14 residues.

V and J are TRBV11-3 and TRBJ2-1; D is uncertain. Per the germline V gene, CDR1 is SGHNT and CDR2 is YENEEA. Between the trimmed V and J ends, which lost 1 base and 4 bases, there was a span of 8 bases. The CDR3 has 14 residues. CDR3 nucleotide sequence: TGTGCCAGCAGCTTAGCGGAACAATACAATGAGCAGTTCTTC. This sequence encodes CASSLAEQYNEQFF.

V and J are TRBV5-4 and TRBJ2-1, with D hard to call. Germline-derived CDR1 and CDR2 are SGHNT and YYREEE (reference sequence). The V and J ends lost 0 bases and 8 bases respectively, with 3 bases between them. The CDR3 is 11 residues long. The CDR3 DNA sequence: TGTGCCAGCAGCTTGGAGGATGAGCAGTTCTTC. Its translation: CASSLEDEQFF.

This clone occurred many times. The V call is TRBV5-8, the J call TRBJ2-7; D remains unclear. Germline V gene lookup returns CDR1 SGHTS and CDR2 YDEGEE. V was clipped by 2 bases and J by 4 bases, with 4 bases between them. CDR3 size: 11 residues. The DNA of the CDR3 is TGTGCCAGCAGCTTATTTTACGAGCAGTACTTC. Amino acids: CASSLFYEQYF. Based on the CDR3 plus reference TRBV5-8 and TRBJ2-7, the full variable domain is EAGVTQSPTHLIKTRGQQATLRCSPISGHTSVYWYQQALGLGLQFLLWYDEGEERNRGNFPPRFSGRQFPNYSSELNVNALELEDSALYLCASSLFYEQYFGPGTRLTVT.

The table lists this clone with a few counts. This chain connects TRBV19 to TRBJ1-1; 10 nucleotides match TRBD1. The V segment lost 7 bases and the J segment 11 bases; nucleotides outside the gene matches: 10. From germline, CDR1 is LNHDA and CDR2 SQIVND (reference sequence). The CDR3 extends over 13 amino acids. The CDR3 coding sequence is TGTGCCAGTACCATGGGACAGGGGAGCGGTGCTTTCTTT. Translated, it gives CASTMGQGSGAFF. The entire variable domain, with the rest obtained from reference TRBV19 and TRBJ1-1, is as follows: DGGITQSPKYLFRKEGQNVTLSCEQNLNHDAMYWYRQDPGQGLRLIYYSQIVNDFQKGDIAEGYSVSREKKESFPLTVTSAQKNPTAFYLCASTMGQGSGAFFGQGTRLTVV.

This clone appeared a few times. The chain joins TRBV28 to TRBJ1-1, with a weak D call TRBD1 (5 bases). V lost 5 bases and J lost 8, with 21 bases in between. The CDR3 has 15 amino acids. Per germline, CDR1 MDHEN and CDR2 SYDVKM. CDR3 DNA sequence: TGTGCCAGCAGTAAACCCAACAAGGGGCTAGGGGAAGCTTTCTTT. It yields the protein CASSKPNKGLGEAFF.

This clone is a singleton in its sample. An end of the junction differs from the germline gene, which may be a read error. The gene calls are TRBV2 and TRBJ2-7; 8 bases map to TRBD1. CDR1 is SNHLY and CDR2 is FYNNEI in the germline V gene. The CDR3 sequence is 15 residues long. The CDR3 DNA reads TGTGCCAGCTCGTATGCGGGACAGGCATCCTACGAGCAGCACTTC. It codes for CASSYAGQASYEQHF.

In this sample, this clone is medium-sized (0.01 to 0.1%). The chain recombines TRBV6-4 with TRBJ2-2; TRBD2 aligns across 10 bases. In germline, CDR1 is MRHNA, CDR2 SNTAGT. After removal of 0 bases from V and 3 bases from J, the junction contained 1 base not matched to a gene. CDR3 length: 16 residues. In DNA form, the CDR3 reads TGTGCCAGCAGTGACTCCGGGACTAGCGACACCGGGGAGCTGTTTTTT. Its translation: CASSDSGTSDTGELFF.

This clone was seen many times. J is TRBJ2-1 and V is TRBV19; D possibly corresponds to TRBD2 (5 bases). Looked up from germline, CDR1 is LNHDA and CDR2 is SQIVND (reference sequence). V lost 5 bases and J 10 bases, leaving 21 bases between the germline ends. The length of the CDR3 is 15 residues. The CDR3 nucleotides are TGTGCCAGTAGTCCCCGCGGGCGCACGGGTGGAGAGCAGTTCTTC. Translation: CASSPRGRTGGEQFF.

In this sample, this clone is medium-sized. Written as DNA, the CDR3 is TGTGCCAGCAGCTCAAGGGACAAGCCGAGGGTTGTCGAGCAGTACTTC. It encodes CASSSRDKPRVVEQYF. The chain employs TRBV7-2 and TRBJ2-7; possibly TRBD1 for D (6 bases). CDR1 SGHTA and CDR2 FQGNSA come from the germline V gene. With 4 bases removed from V and 6 bases from J, the gap between germline ends came to 22 bases. The CDR3 has 16 amino acids. The full variable domain, with the rest looked up from reference TRBV7-2 and TRBJ2-7, is GAGVSQSPSNKVTEKGKDVELRCDPISGHTALYWYRQSLGQGLEFLIYFQGNSAPDKSGLPSDRFSAERTGGSVSTLTIQRTQQEDSAVYLCASSSRDKPRVVEQYFGPGTRLTVT.

This clone has a count of ten or more. The chain couples TRBV5-6 to TRBJ2-6; TRBD2 aligns across 7 bases. The CDR3 runs to 18 residues. Germline V CDR1 and CDR2: SGHDT, YYEEEE. V was clipped by 2 bases and J by 0 bases; unmatched bases: 8. CDR3 nucleotides: TGTGCCAGCAGCTTAGGCGGGGGACTGAACTCTGGGGCCAACGTCCTGACTTTC. Its translation: CASSLGGGLNSGANVLTF. The complete variable domain, with remaining parts taken from reference TRBV5-6 and TRBJ2-6, reads DAGVTQSPTHLIKTRGQQVTLRCSPKSGHDTVSWYQQALGQGPQFIFQYYEEEERQRGNFPDRFSGHQFPNYSSELNVNALLLGDSALYLCASSLGGGLNSGANVLTFGAGSRLTVL.

This clone showed up many times. The rearrangement links TRBV19 to TRBJ2-2; TRBD2 matches 7 bases. V lost 2 bases, J lost 4 bases, and 4 bases stayed unmatched. The CDR3 extends over 15 amino acids. Germline-derived CDR1 and CDR2 are LNHDA and SQIVND (reference sequence). The DNA for the CDR3 is TGTGCCAGTAGTATAAAGGGGAGGGGCACCGGGGAGCTGTTTTTT. This gives the protein CASSIKGRGTGELFF.

This clone was seen many times. This chain links TRBV4-1 with TRBJ2-7; D gene ambiguous. The V and J ends lost 3 bases and 3 bases respectively, with 12 bases between them. CDR1 and CDR2 (germline): MGHRA, YSYEKL. The CDR3 has 14 residues. CDR3: CASSHDLFYYEQYF. Here the CDR3 DNA reads TGCGCCAGCAGCCACGATCTATTTTACTACGAGCAGTACTTC.